This T cell receptor beta chain was recorded in a study of OX40 agonist ivuxolimab in advanced cancers. At baseline, cycle 4 day 1, and cycle 7 day 1, blood was sampled. In regard to this clone: Its antigen is currently unknown.

Study observations and caveats: Clonal expansion from baseline to week 6 occurred in both CD4+ and CD8+ T cells. Among patients with partial responses at 0.1-3.0 mg/kg, clonal expansion was among the lowest.

Produced via immunoSEQ multiplex PCR; TCRdb's table is partial and in-frame only. Of about 93,000 clones in the sample, under 95% are singletons; the top ten hold 0.5% to 0.65%. Germline CDR1 reads SGHVS; CDR2 reads FQNEAQ. Trimming removed 8 bases at V and 4 bases at J, with 17 bases between. The CDR3 spans 14 residues. The sequence derives from an adult with an advanced solid tumor such as melanoma, head and neck, liver or kidney cancer. Sequencing used CD4+ or CD8+ T cells sorted from blood, obtained in a trial of the OX40 agonist ivuxolimab. V usage is TRBV7-8 and J usage is TRBJ1-2; unclear D gene. CDR3 DNA sequence: TGTGCCAGCTATCCTCAAGGACTGGGCTATGGCTACACCTTC. This translates into CASYPQGLGYGYTF. Full variable domain (remainder filled in from reference TRBV7-8 and TRBJ1-2): GAGVSQSPRYKVAKRGQDVALRCDPISGHVSLFWYQQALGQGPEFLTYFQNEAQLDKSGLPSDRFFAERPEGSVSTLKIQRTQQEDSAVYLCASYPQGLGYGYTFGSGTRLTVV.